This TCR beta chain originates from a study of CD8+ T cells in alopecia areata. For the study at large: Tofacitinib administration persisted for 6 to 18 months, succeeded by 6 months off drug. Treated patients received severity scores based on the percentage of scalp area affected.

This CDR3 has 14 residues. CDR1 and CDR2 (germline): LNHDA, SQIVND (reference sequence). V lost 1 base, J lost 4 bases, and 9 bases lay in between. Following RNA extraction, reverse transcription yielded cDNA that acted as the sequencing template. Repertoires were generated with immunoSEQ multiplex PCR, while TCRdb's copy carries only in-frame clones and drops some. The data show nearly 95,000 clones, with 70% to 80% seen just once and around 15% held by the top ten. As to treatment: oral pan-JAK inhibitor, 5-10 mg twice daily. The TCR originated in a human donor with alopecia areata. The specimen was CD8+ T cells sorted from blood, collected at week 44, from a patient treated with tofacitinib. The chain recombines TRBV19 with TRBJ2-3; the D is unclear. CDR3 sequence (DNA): TGTGCCAGTAGTATAGCGGCACACTCAGATACGCAGTATTTT. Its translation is CASSIAAHSDTQYF.